These T cell receptor beta chains were read from a single sample in a study of T cells in Graves' hyperthyroidism and ophthalmopathy. One entry per CDR3 protein results from TCRdb running MiXCR on the multiplex PCR reads. The sample carries a few hundred thousand distinct CDR3 sequences, approximately 15% recorded once. The sample comprised blood. These receptors came from a woman aged 40 to 50 with Graves' ophthalmopathy. CDR3s include the opening cysteine and the closing phenylalanine or tryptophan. A D gene is named only where the DNA matches it firmly. Only some rows state a clone size, as once, few, many or a class for expanded clones.

>few|TRBV28|TRBJ2-2|-
TGTGCCAGCAAAGATCCAGGGAAGGACACCGGGGAGCTGTTTTTT
CASKDPGKDTGELFF
>few|TRBV18|TRBJ1-1|-
TGTGCCAGCTCACCATACGGGGCCATGAACACTGAAGCTTTCTTT
CASSPYGAMNTEAFF
>-|TRBV10-2|TRBJ2-7|TRBD2
TGCGCCAGCAGTGACCCCGGGACTAGCGGTTCCTACGAGCAGTACTTC
CASSDPGTSGSYEQYF
>many|TRBV11-2|TRBJ1-1|-
TGTGCCAGCAGCCCATTGGGGGGGGGGGAAGCTTTCTTT
CASSPLGGGEAFF
>many|TRBV20-1|TRBJ2-1|-
TGCAGTGCTAGTTTCGGGGGCGCCCACAATGAGCAGTTCTTC
CSASFGGAHNEQFF
>-|TRBV19|TRBJ2-1|-
TGTGCCAGTAGTTGGTGGAACAGAAGAGAAAACAATGAGCAGTTCTTC
CASSWWNRRENNEQFF
>many|TRBV28|TRBJ1-2|TRBD1
TGTGCCAGCAATTCCCCGTACAGGGGGCTGGTAAACTATGGCTACACCTTC
CASNSPYRGLVNYGYTF
>-|TRBV29-1|TRBJ2-7|-
TGCAGCGTGGGAGGTCGGCTTGACGGCGAGCAGTACTTC
CSVGGRLDGEQYF
>-|TRBV3-1|TRBJ2-2|-
TGTGCCAGCAGCATGAGGGGGAACCCGAACACCGGGGAGCTGTTTTTT
CASSMRGNPNTGELFF
>many|TRBV6-1|TRBJ2-1|TRBD1
TGTGCCAGCAGTCCTAGCCTGCCACTCCTCGGGACAGAATACAATGAGCAGTTCTTC
CASSPSLPLLGTEYNEQFF
>few|TRBV7-9|TRBJ1-5|-
TGTGCCAGCAGCTTGACCGGGACCTCCGGCCAGCCCCAGCATTTT
CASSLTGTSGQPQHF
>many|TRBV2|TRBJ1-1|-
TGTGCCAGCAGTGAAAGGGGTAGCACTGAAGCTTTCTTT
CASSERGSTEAFF
>many|TRBV28|TRBJ1-5|TRBD1
TGTGCCAGCAGTTTAGGGACAGACTATCAGCCCCAGCATTTT
CASSLGTDYQPQHF
>many|TRBV2|TRBJ2-5|-
TGTGCCAGGGCGGGGCTAGAAGAGACCCAGTACTTC
CARAGLEETQYF
>few|TRBV12-5|TRBJ2-1|-
TGTGCTAGTGTCCAGACCCAGGGATTGGGCAATGAGCAGTTCTTC
CASVQTQGLGNEQFF
>few|TRBV3-1|TRBJ2-1|TRBD2
TGTGCCAGCAGCTATCGAGCGGGAGAGAATGAGCAGTTCTTC
CASSYRAGENEQFF
>-|TRBV6-1|TRBJ2-3|TRBD2
TGTGTCAGCAGGGAGGGCAGCACAGATACGCAGTATTTT
CVSREGSTDTQYF
>many|TRBV18|TRBJ2-7|TRBD2
TGTGCCAGCTCACCTTCTAGCGGGAGCAGCTACGAGCAGTACTTC
CASSPSSGSSYEQYF
>-|TRBV5-1|TRBJ2-2|TRBD1
TGCGCCAGCAGCGCACCCGACAGGGGGGCAGGGGAGCTGTTTTTT
CASSAPDRGAGELFF
>-|TRBV27|TRBJ2-2|TRBD2
TGTGCCAGCAGTTTAATTAGCGGGAGGGCCGGTACCGGGGAGCTGTTTTTT
CASSLISGRAGTGELFF
>-|TRBV6-2/TRBV6-3|TRBJ1-3|-
TGTGCCAGCAGTTCGCGGGACACCGGAGGCACCATATATTTT
CASSSRDTGGTIYF
>-|TRBV18|TRBJ2-2|TRBD2
TGTGCCAGCTCACCACCTAGACTAGCCCTGGACACCGGGGAGCTGTTTTTT
CASSPPRLALDTGELFF
>many|TRBV27|TRBJ2-3|TRBD2
TGTGCCAGCAGTGGAGGACTAGCGGGAAGAGATACGCAGTATTTT
CASSGGLAGRDTQYF
>few|TRBV18|TRBJ1-3|-
TGTGCCAGCTCACCTCGCGAAAAGCTGGTTGGAAACACCATATATTTT
CASSPREKLVGNTIYF
>-|TRBV4-1|TRBJ1-5|-
TGCGCCAGCAGCCAACTTGACGGACATCTTAATCAGCCCCAGCATTTT
CASSQLDGHLNQPQHF
>-|TRBV29-1|TRBJ2-1|-
TGCAGCGCTTGGGCCAATGAGCAGTTCTTC
CSAWANEQFF
>-|TRBV6-1|TRBJ2-3|TRBD2
TGTGCCAGCAGTCAGCGGGGGGCCCACACAGATACGCAGTATTTT
CASSQRGAHTDTQYF
>few|TRBV19|TRBJ1-4|-
TGTGCCAGTAATCGTCAGGGTGAATTTGCAACTAATGAAAAACTGTTTTTT
CASNRQGEFATNEKLFF
>many|TRBV30|TRBJ1-1|-
TGTGCCTGGAGTCAGTTCATGAACACTGAAGCTTTCTTT
CAWSQFMNTEAFF
>-|TRBV7-9|TRBJ1-4|-
TGTGCCAGCAGCTTAGTGGATGAAAAACTGTTTTTT
CASSLVDEKLFF
>few|TRBV20-1|TRBJ1-6|-
TGCAGTGCCCAATCCACGGACAGCTCCTATAATTCACCCCTCCACTTT
CSAQSTDSSYNSPLHF
>many|TRBV7-8|TRBJ1-2|-
TGTGCCAGCAGCTTAGCGAGAGGGGGTGCTAGGGGCTACACCTTC
CASSLARGGARGYTF
>many|TRBV27|TRBJ1-1|-
TGTGCCAGCAGTTCCGTTTGGGGAATGAACACTGAAGCTTTCTTT
CASSSVWGMNTEAFF
>-|TRBV20-1|TRBJ2-1|TRBD1
TGCAGTGCTAGAGTCGTAGTCCCGGGACAGGGTTTCAATGAGCAGTTCTTC
CSARVVVPGQGFNEQFF
>many|TRBV20-1|TRBJ2-5|TRBD2
TGCAGTGCTAGCTTAGGGACTAGCGGGGGGCCGCCTCAAGAGACCCAGTACTTC
CSASLGTSGGPPQETQYF
>-|TRBV18|TRBJ1-1|-
TGTGCCAGCTCACCAAGTTACGGGCGGGACACTGAAGCTTTCTTT
CASSPSYGRDTEAFF
>many|TRBV11-3|TRBJ2-7|TRBD1
TGTGCCAGCAGCTCCCCCGGGACAGGGAACGACGAGCAGTACTTC
CASSSPGTGNDEQYF
>-|TRBV5-1|TRBJ2-3|TRBD1
TGCGCCAGCAGCATCCGGGACAGGGGGCCTGATACGCAGTATTTT
CASSIRDRGPDTQYF
>many|TRBV2|TRBJ2-3|-
TGTGCCAGCAGTGAAGCGGGAAGAGATACGCAGTATTTT
CASSEAGRDTQYF
>-|TRBV19|TRBJ1-1|TRBD1
TGTGCCAGTAGTATAGTCCCTCTGACAGGGTCGGGCACTGAAGCTTTCTTT
CASSIVPLTGSGTEAFF
>many|TRBV5-6|TRBJ1-1|-
TGTGCCAGCACCTGGGGCCGAATGAACACTGAAGCTTTCTTT
CASTWGRMNTEAFF
>many|TRBV2|TRBJ1-1|-
TGTGCCAGCAGTTCACAGAACACTGAAGCTTTCTTT
CASSSQNTEAFF